Each of the 14 T cell receptor beta chains below was sequenced from the same sample in a study of T cell responses to AZD1222 COVID-19 vaccine. Assay used: immunoSEQ multiplex PCR; TCRdb lists only in-frame clones, some missing. The table lists approximately 130,000 clones, 80% to 95% of them singletons, with under 4% in the top ten. Here the sequenced sample was peripheral blood, taken on day 0 of AZD1222 vaccination. Source of these receptors: an adult in good health.

J is TRBJ2-3 and V is TRBV6-2 or TRBV6-3, with D tentatively TRBD2 (6 bases). The CDR3 extends over 16 amino acids. V lost 2 bases to trimming and J lost 3 bases, with 15 bases between them. Germline V gene data show CDR1 as MNHEY and CDR2 as SVGEGT. For the CDR3, the DNA is TGTGCCAGCAGTTACAGTCGCGGGGTTATAACAGATACGCAGTATTTT. It specifies CASSYSRGVITDTQYF.

The chain carries TRBV7-9 and TRBJ1-3; weak D call: TRBD1 (6 bases). Germline CDR1 and CDR2: SEHNR and FQNEAQ (reference sequence). Trimming left V 5 bases short and J 0 bases short, with 11 bases between. The CDR3 contains 15 residues. Here the CDR3 reads CASSPGQYSGNTIYF. For the CDR3, the DNA is TGTGCCAGCAGCCCGGGACAATACTCTGGAAACACCATATATTTT. Drawing the rest from reference TRBV7-9 and TRBJ1-3, the complete variable domain is DTGVSQNPRHKITKRGQNVTFRCDPISEHNRLYWYRQTLGQGPEFLTYFQNEAQLEKSRLLSDRFSAERPKGSFSTLEIQRTEQGDSAMYLCASSPGQYSGNTIYFGEGSWLTVV.

This chain joins TRBV28 and TRBJ1-1; TRBD1 is a possible D gene (6 bases). Germline CDR1 MDHEN, CDR2 SYDVKM. Trimming shortened V by 6 bases and J by 1 base, and 15 bases separated the two germline ends. The CDR3 is made up of 15 amino acids. CDR3 protein: CASSHPDRPNTEAFF. The CDR3 nucleotides are TGTGCCAGCAGCCATCCCGACAGGCCGAACACTGAAGCTTTCTTT.

This clone was found once. The rearrangement joins TRBV18 to TRBJ2-7, with TRBD1 identical over 8 bases. The CDR3 has 16 amino acids. Per the germline V gene, CDR1 is KGHSH and CDR2 is LQKENI. Trimming at V came to 2 bases and at J to 0 bases, leaving 6 bases not matched to a gene. In DNA, the CDR3 is TGTGCCAGCTCACCAACTCCGACAGGGGACTCCTACGAGCAGTACTTC. Encoded protein: CASSPTPTGDSYEQYF.

The J gene is TRBJ1-1, the V gene TRBV19, with TRBD1 matching over 10 bases. The CDR3 has 14 residues. Germline CDR1 and CDR2: LNHDA and SQIVND (reference sequence). Trimming removed 4 bases from V and 5 bases from J; junction bases left unmatched: 4. The CDR3 coding sequence is TGTGCCAGTAGTAGACAGGGGGCGTTAACTGAAGCTTTCTTT. This gives the protein CASSRQGALTEAFF.

This clone was detected only once. The chain joins TRBV28 to TRBJ1-5; no definite D call. Per germline, CDR1 MDHEN and CDR2 SYDVKM. The CDR3 contains 14 residues. Trimming removed 6 bases from V and 10 bases from J, with 19 bases in between. The CDR3 coding sequence is TGTGCCAGCAGCGCCGAGGTCGGGATCAGCCCCCAGCATTTT. Translation: CASSAEVGISPQHF.

This clone was picked up a small number of times. The J gene is TRBJ2-7, the V gene TRBV19; 8 bases match TRBD2. V lost 5 bases, J lost 4 bases, and 13 bases stayed unmatched. Germline CDR1 is LNHDA and CDR2 is SQIVND (reference sequence). This CDR3 contains 16 residues. This CDR3 is CASSRGILAGSYEQYF. The DNA of the CDR3 is TGTGCCAGTAGTCGGGGAATCCTAGCGGGTTCTTACGAGCAGTACTTC.

V gene TRBV4-2 combines with J gene TRBJ2-1, with TRBD2 matching over 7 bases. Germline CDR1 is LGHNA and CDR2 is YNFKEQ. This CDR3 comprises 13 residues. The V and J ends lost 8 bases and 10 bases, in that order; junction bases with no gene match: 11. The CDR3 nucleotides read TGTGCCAGCGGCTCGCGGGAGTTCGACGAGCAGTTCTTC. It is translated as CASGSREFDEQFF.

This clone has just one count. V is TRBV27 and J is TRBJ2-7, with D possibly being TRBD2 (6 bases). CDR3 length equals 13 residues. CDR1 MNHEY and CDR2 SMNVEV come from the germline V gene (reference sequence). V lost 4 bases to trimming and J lost 3 bases, with 10 bases between them. CDR3 nucleotides: TGTGCCAGCAGTTCGGGACTGTACTACGAGCAGTACTTC. It codes for CASSSGLYYEQYF.

This clone was detected only once. The V and J genes are TRBV19 and TRBJ1-5, with D possibly being TRBD1 (6 bases). CDR3 size: 13 residues. Germline loops: CDR1 LNHDA, CDR2 SQIVND (reference sequence). Deletions cut 9 bases from V and 2 bases from J, with 11 bases between. In DNA, the CDR3 is TGTGCCAGCAGACAGGAGGGCAATCAGCCCCAGCATTTT. The encoded protein is CASRQEGNQPQHF. Using reference TRBV19 and TRBJ1-5 for the parts outside the CDR3, the full variable domain is DGGITQSPKYLFRKEGQNVTLSCEQNLNHDAMYWYRQDPGQGLRLIYYSQIVNDFQKGDIAEGYSVSREKKESFPLTVTSAQKNPTAFYLCASRQEGNQPQHFGDGTRLSIL.

The chain combines TRBV7-9 with TRBJ1-1, with a tentative D call TRBD1 (5 bases). The CDR3 has 14 residues. The germline CDR1 and CDR2 sequences are SEHNR and FQNEAQ (reference sequence). Trimming took off 1 base at V and 4 bases at J, with 10 bases between the two ends. The CDR3 nucleotides are TGTGCCAGCAGCTTAGTGGGGCAGGGCACTGAAGCTTTCTTT. Translation: CASSLVGQGTEAFF.

The chain uses TRBV28 and TRBJ1-2, with D unclear. There are 15 residues in the CDR3. Trimming cost V 4 bases and J 8 bases, with 20 bases left between them. In germline, CDR1 is MDHEN, CDR2 SYDVKM. CDR3 in DNA: TGTGCCAGCAGTTCCTCCAGTAGGTGGGATTCGGGCTACACCTTC. As protein: CASSSSSRWDSGYTF.

The rearrangement links TRBV18 to TRBJ2-4; TRBD1 or TRBD2 may be the D gene (5 bases each). V gave up 6 bases and J gave up 5 bases, with 20 bases separating them. Germline V gives CDR1 KGHSH, CDR2 LQKENI. The CDR3 loop spans 16 amino acids. The CDR3 DNA sequence: TGTGCCAGCTCTCGTTCCGGGACCCCGCAGGAAAACATTCAGTACTTC. Translation gives CASSRSGTPQENIQYF.

The J gene is TRBJ1-2, the V gene TRBV27; no definite D call. This CDR3 contains 15 residues. Deletions cut 1 base from V and 1 base from J, with 10 bases between. CDR1 MNHEY and CDR2 SMNVEV come from the germline V gene (reference sequence). The DNA of the CDR3 is TGTGCCAGCAGTTTATTCGCCGGGCTTAACTATGGCTACACCTTC. It yields the protein CASSLFAGLNYGYTF.